These T cell receptor beta chains were read from a single sample in a study of blood T cell repertoires in COVID-19. Using immunoSEQ multiplex PCR, the repertoire was profiled, and TCRdb retains in-frame clones only, with some absent. The sample has 250,000 to 300,000 clones; 70% to 90% are singletons. Sample: peripheral blood. The receptor source for this set is a woman in her 70s with acute or convalescent COVID-19. The conserved cysteine and the conserved F or W are not part of the CDR3 here.

J gene: TRBJ2-5
V gene: TRBV5-5
CDR3 protein: ASSIGQAGVETQY

J gene: TRBJ1-3
V gene: TRBV7-8
CDR3 protein: ASSFDRANWANTIY

J gene: TRBJ1-2
V gene: TRBV4-2
CDR3 protein: ASSPGTTDIYGYT

J gene: TRBJ2-7
V gene: TRBV3-1/TRBV3-2
CDR3 protein: ASSQGTGPNEQY

J gene: TRBJ2-3
V gene: TRBV11-3
CDR3 protein: ASSLEGGTDTQY

J gene: TRBJ1-2
V gene: TRBV7-9
CDR3 protein: ASSLLIGEGYT

J gene: TRBJ1-3
V gene: TRBV11-2
CDR3 protein: ASSSAGISGNTIY

J gene: TRBJ1-5
V gene: TRBV2
CDR3 protein: ASSDPQGNILTQPQH

J gene: TRBJ1-3
V gene: TRBV5-1
CDR3 protein: ASSEGGGNTIY

J gene: TRBJ1-1
V gene: TRBV5-5
CDR3 protein: ASSLGTGGGTEAF

J gene: TRBJ2-1
V gene: TRBV5-1
CDR3 protein: ASSRTRRGLYNEQF

J gene: TRBJ2-1
V gene: TRBV6-5
CDR3 protein: ASSYGGPNNEQF

J gene: TRBJ1-2
V gene: TRBV5-4
CDR3 protein: ASSLAGMDGYT

J gene: TRBJ2-1
V gene: TRBV7-8
CDR3 protein: ASSFTRGVKGDEQF

J gene: TRBJ2-2
V gene: TRBV19
CDR3 protein: ASRTQQSNTGELF

J gene: TRBJ1-1
V gene: TRBV28
CDR3 protein: ASGSGGAVDTEAF

J gene: TRBJ1-1
V gene: TRBV18
CDR3 protein: ASSRLPQGTDTEAF

J gene: TRBJ2-1
V gene: TRBV3-1/TRBV3-2
CDR3 protein: ASSQVRRVQF

J gene: TRBJ2-4
V gene: TRBV5-6
CDR3 protein: ASSTRRAGNIQY

J gene: TRBJ1-6
V gene: TRBV7-9
CDR3 protein: ASSSLGGGGNSPLH

J gene: TRBJ2-2
V gene: TRBV3-1/TRBV3-2
CDR3 protein: ASSQRDRGTGELF

J gene: TRBJ1-2
V gene: TRBV7-9
CDR3 protein: ASSPTGNNYGYT

J gene: TRBJ2-3
V gene: TRBV20-1
CDR3 protein: SASTGAGGQY

J gene: TRBJ2-2
V gene: TRBV6-1
CDR3 protein: ASSDTGKTGELF

J gene: TRBJ2-4
V gene: TRBV7-9
CDR3 protein: ASSLAGTVGDIQY

J gene: TRBJ1-1
V gene: TRBV27
CDR3 protein: ASSHRQGSVTEAF

J gene: TRBJ2-4
V gene: TRBV7-8
CDR3 protein: ASSSGTNIQY

J gene: TRBJ2-1
V gene: TRBV29-1
CDR3 protein: SVSSGGRNEQF

J gene: TRBJ1-4
V gene: TRBV7-9
CDR3 protein: ASSFQGGEKLF

J gene: TRBJ2-3
V gene: TRBV19
CDR3 protein: ASSVGGGQGTDTQY

J gene: TRBJ1-1
V gene: TRBV6-5
CDR3 protein: ASSPTQGAPGEAF

J gene: TRBJ2-1
V gene: TRBV7-8
CDR3 protein: ASSWRNGLASF

J gene: TRBJ2-5
V gene: TRBV3-1/TRBV3-2
CDR3 protein: ASSDRGPETQY